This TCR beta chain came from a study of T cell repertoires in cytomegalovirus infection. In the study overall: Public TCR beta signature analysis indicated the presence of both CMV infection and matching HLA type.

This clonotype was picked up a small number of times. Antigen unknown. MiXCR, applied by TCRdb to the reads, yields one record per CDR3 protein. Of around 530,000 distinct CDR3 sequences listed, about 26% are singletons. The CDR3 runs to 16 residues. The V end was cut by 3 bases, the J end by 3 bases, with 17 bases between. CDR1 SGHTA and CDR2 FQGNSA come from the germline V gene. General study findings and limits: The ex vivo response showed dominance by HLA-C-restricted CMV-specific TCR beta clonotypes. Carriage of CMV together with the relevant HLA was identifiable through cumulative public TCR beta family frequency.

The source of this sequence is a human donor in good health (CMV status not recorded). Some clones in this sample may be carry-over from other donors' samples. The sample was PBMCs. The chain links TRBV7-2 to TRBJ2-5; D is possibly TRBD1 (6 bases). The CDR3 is CASSFGDRHGEETQYF. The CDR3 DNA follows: TGTGCCAGCAGCTTCGGTGACAGGCATGGGGAAGAGACCCAGTACTTC.